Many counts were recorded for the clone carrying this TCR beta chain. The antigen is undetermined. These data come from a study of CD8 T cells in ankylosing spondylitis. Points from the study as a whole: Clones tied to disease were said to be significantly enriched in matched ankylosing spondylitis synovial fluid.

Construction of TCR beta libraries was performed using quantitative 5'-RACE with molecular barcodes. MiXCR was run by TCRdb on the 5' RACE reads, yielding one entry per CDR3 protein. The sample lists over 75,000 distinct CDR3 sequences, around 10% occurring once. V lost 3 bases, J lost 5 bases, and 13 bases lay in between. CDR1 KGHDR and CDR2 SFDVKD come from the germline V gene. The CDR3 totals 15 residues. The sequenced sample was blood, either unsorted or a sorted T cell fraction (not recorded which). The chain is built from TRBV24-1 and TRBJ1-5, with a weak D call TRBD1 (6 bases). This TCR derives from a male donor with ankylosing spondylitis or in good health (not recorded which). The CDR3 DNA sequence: TGTGCCACCAGTGATGGGCAGGGGAAAGATCAGCCCCAGCATTTT. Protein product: CATSDGQGKDQPQHF.